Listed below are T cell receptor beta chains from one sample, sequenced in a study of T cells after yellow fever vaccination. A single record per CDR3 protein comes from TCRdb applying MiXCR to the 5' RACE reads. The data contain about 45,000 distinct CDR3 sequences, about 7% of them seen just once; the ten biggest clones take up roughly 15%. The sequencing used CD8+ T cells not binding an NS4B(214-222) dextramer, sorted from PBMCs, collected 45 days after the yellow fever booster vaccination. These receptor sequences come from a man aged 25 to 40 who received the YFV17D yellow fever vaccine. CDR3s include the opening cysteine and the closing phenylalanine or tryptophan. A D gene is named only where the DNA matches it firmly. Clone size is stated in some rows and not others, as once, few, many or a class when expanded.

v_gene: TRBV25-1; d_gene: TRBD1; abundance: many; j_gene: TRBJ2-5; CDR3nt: TGTGCCAGCAGTGAATGGACAGGGCAAGAGACCCAGTACTTC; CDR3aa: CASSEWTGQETQYF
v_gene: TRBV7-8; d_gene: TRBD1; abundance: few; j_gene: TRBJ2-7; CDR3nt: TGTGCCAGCAGCCCGGGGACAGGCATGGGGTTCTACGAGCAGTACTTC; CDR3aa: CASSPGTGMGFYEQYF
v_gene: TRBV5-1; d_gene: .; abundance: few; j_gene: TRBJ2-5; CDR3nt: TGCGCCAGCAGCTCCCCGCACCAAGAGACCCAGTACTTC; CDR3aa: CASSSPHQETQYF
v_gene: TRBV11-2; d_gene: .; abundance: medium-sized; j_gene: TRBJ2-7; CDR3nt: TGTGCCAGCAGCTCACGCCACTACGAGCAGTACTTC; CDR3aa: CASSSRHYEQYF
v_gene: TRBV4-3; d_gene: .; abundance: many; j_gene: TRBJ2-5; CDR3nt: TGCGCCAGCAGCCAAGCCGACAGGGAGGAGGTGGAGACCCAGTACTTC; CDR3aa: CASSQADREEVETQYF
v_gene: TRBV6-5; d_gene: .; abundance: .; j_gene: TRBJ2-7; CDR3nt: TGTGCCAGCAGTTTTGTATCTTCCTTTACGGCGTCCTACGAGCAGTACTTC; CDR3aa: CASSFVSSFTASYEQYF
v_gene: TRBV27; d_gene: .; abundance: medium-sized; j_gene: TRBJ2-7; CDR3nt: TGTGCCAGCATGGGCGGGGCATCCTACGAGCAGTACTTC; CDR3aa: CASMGGASYEQYF
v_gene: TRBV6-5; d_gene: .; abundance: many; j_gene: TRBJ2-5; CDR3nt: TGTGCCAGCAGTTACTCCCAGGGGAGGAGAGAGACCCAGTACTTC; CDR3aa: CASSYSQGRRETQYF
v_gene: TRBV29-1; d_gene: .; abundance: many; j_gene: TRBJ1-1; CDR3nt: TGCAGCGTTGAAGATTACGGCAGAGAAGCTTTCTTT; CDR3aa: CSVEDYGREAFF
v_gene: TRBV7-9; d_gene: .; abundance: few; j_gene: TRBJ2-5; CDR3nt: TGTGCCAGCAGCTTAGCCGGGAGTGGACAAGAGACCCAGTACTTC; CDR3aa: CASSLAGSGQETQYF
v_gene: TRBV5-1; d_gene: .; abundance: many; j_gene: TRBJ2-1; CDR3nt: TGCGCCAGCAGCGTCACAGGCCCGGGGAATGAGCAGTTCTTC; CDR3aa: CASSVTGPGNEQFF
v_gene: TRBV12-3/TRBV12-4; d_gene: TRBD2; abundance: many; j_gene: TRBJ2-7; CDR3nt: TGTGCCAGCAGTTTCGGGAGCGGGGGGAGCTCCTACGAGCAGTACTTC; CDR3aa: CASSFGSGGSSYEQYF
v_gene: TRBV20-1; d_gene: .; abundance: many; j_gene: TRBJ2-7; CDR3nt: TGCAGTGCTAGAGATTTCCGGGAGAGCTCCTACGAGCAGTACTTC; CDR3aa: CSARDFRESSYEQYF
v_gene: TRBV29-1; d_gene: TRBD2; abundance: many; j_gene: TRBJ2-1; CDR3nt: TGCAGCGTTGAAGGTTCCGGGAGGGCCGCCTCCTACAATGAGCAGTTCTTC; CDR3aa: CSVEGSGRAASYNEQFF
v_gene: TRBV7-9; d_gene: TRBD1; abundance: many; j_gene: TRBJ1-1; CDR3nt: TGTGCCAGCAGGTTAGGACAGGGGAACACTGAAGCTTTCTTT; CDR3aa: CASRLGQGNTEAFF
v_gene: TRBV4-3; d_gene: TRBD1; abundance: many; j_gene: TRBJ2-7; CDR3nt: TGCGCCAGCAGCGAATTTATAGGCCAGGGGGAGAAAGGCGACGAGCAGTACTTC; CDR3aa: CASSEFIGQGEKGDEQYF
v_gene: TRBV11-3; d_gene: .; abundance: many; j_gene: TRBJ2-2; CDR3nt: TGTGCCAGCAGCTTAGGGGGACGGGCCGGGAGGAACACCGGGGAGCTGTTTTTT; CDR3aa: CASSLGGRAGRNTGELFF
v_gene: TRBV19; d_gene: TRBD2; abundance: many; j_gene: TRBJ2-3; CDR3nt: TGTGCCAGTAGTAAGGAGGTCTCTAGCGGGTTCAAATATACGCAGTATTTT; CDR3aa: CASSKEVSSGFKYTQYF
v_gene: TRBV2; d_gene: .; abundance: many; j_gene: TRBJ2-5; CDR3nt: TGTGCCAGCAGTGCGTCGGAGACCCAGTACTTC; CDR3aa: CASSASETQYF
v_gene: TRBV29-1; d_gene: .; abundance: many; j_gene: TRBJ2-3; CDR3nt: TGCAGCGTTGATTCACAGCAGTATTTT; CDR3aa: CSVDSQQYF